These 7 T cell receptor beta chains came from one sample sequenced in a study of regulatory T cells in long-lasting Graves disease. According to the study, TCR beta libraries were built with iRepertoire HTBI primers and CDR3-region Arm-PCR. TCRdb independently ran MiXCR on the multiplex PCR reads; one entry per CDR3 protein. This table has a few hundred thousand distinct CDR3 sequences, 20% to 30% appearing once. Time point in this sample: persistent/refractory GD, antithyroid drugs over 5 years with positive TRAb. PBMC-derived RNA was used for the TCR library. The starting material was peripheral blood mononuclear cells (PBMCs), obtained when the disease was refractory, from a patient treated with antithyroid drugs. The origin of the receptors is a female donor with Graves disease.

This clonotype was picked up many times. The chain links TRBV19 to TRBJ2-3; D might be TRBD2 (5 bases). This CDR3 is 16 amino acids long. CDR1 is LNHDA, CDR2 SQIVND, per germline (reference sequence). V shed 3 bases and J shed 3 bases, with 16 bases lying between them. DNA of the CDR3: TGTGCCAGTAGTATCTGGGCGAACACGGGAACAGATACGCAGTATTTT. It encodes CASSIWANTGTDTQYF.

The chain carries TRBV6-2 or TRBV6-3 and TRBJ2-2; 8 nucleotides agree with TRBD2. The junction had 11 bases not matched to a gene; V was cut back by 6 bases and J by 5 bases. The CDR3 is made up of 16 amino acids. Germline V lookup: CDR1 MNHEY, CDR2 SVGEGT. The CDR3 nucleotides are TGTGCCAGCAGGTCCACCGGGACTAGTAGGACCGGGGAGCTGTTTTTT. Translated, it gives CASRSTGTSRTGELFF.

The CDR3 DNA sequence: TGCAGCGTTGAAAGCGGGGGGCTAGGAGGCTACACCTTC. Its translation: CSVESGGLGGYTF. V and J are TRBV29-1 and TRBJ1-2; D may be TRBD1 (6 bases). The CDR3 has 13 amino acids. Trimming stripped 2 bases from V and 8 bases from J, with 15 bases between. CDR1 is SQVTM, CDR2 ANQGSEA, per germline.

This chain joins TRBV15 and TRBJ2-5, with D unclear. This CDR3 has 15 amino acids. Germline CDR1 and CDR2: LNHNV and YYDKDF (reference sequence). V shed 0 bases and J shed 5 bases, with 13 bases lying between them. Written as DNA, the CDR3 is TGTGCCACCAGCAGAGATTTTGGGTTTGGGGAGACCCAGTACTTC. The encoded protein is CATSRDFGFGETQYF.

This rearrangement joins TRBV19 to TRBJ2-5, with 7 bases fitting TRBD2. The germline V gene has CDR1 LNHDA and CDR2 SQIVND (reference sequence). This CDR3 has 14 amino acids. V gave up 5 bases and J gave up 3 bases; unmatched junction bases: 6. The CDR3 reads CASSAVGGEETQYF. The CDR3 nucleotides are TGTGCCAGTAGTGCTGTGGGAGGGGAAGAGACCCAGTACTTC.

This clonotype was observed many times. This chain links TRBV28 with TRBJ1-1; D is unresolved. The germline V gene encodes CDR1 MDHEN and CDR2 SYDVKM. V was clipped by 10 bases and J by 0 bases, with 15 bases between them. The CDR3 runs 14 residues. CDR3 sequence: CATLPPKMNTEAFF. The CDR3 DNA reads TGTGCCACCCTACCCCCCAAAATGAACACTGAAGCTTTCTTT.

The sample holds a few counts of this clonotype. The chain uses TRBV14 and TRBJ2-7, with 12 nucleotides matching TRBD2. In germline, CDR1 is SGHDN, CDR2 FVKESK. Germline trimming cut 0 bases from V and 6 bases from J; bases unmatched to any gene: 6. CDR3 size: 16 residues. The CDR3 DNA reads as TGTGCCAGCAGCCAAGAACTAGCGGGAGGCACTGGCGAGCAGTACTTC. Translation gives CASSQELAGGTGEQYF.